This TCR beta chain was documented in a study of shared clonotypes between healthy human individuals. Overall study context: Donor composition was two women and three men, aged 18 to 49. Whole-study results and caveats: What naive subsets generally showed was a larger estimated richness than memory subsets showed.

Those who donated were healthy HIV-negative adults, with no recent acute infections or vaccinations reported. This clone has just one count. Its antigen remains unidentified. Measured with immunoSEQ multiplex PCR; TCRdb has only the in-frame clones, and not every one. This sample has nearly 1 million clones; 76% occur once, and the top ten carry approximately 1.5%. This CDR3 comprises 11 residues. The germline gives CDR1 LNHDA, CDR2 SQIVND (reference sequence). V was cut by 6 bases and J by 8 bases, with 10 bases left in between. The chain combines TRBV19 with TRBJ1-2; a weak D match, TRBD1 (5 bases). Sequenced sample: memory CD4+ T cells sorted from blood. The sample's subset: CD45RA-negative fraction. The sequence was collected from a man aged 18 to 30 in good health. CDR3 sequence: CASRLGDGYTF. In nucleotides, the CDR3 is TGTGCCAGTAGGTTGGGGGACGGCTACACCTTC.